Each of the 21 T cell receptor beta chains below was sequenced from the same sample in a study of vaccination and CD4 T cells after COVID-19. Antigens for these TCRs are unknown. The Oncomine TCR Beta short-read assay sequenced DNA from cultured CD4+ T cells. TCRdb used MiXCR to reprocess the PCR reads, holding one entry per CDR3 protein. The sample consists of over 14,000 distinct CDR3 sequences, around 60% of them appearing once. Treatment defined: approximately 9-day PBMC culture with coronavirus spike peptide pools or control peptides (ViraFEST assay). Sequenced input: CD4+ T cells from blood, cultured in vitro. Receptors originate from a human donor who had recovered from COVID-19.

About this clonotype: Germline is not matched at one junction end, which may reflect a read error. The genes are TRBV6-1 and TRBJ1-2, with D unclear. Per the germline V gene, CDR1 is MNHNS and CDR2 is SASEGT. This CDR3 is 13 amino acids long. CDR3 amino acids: CASRLHGTASQAF. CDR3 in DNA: TGTGCCAGCAGGCTACACGGAACGGCGTCCCAGGCCTTC.

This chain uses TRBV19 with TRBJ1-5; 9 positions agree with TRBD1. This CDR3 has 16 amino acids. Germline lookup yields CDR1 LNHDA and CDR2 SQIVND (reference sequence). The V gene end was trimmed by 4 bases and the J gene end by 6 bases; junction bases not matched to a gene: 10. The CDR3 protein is CASSRLDRGNGQPQHF. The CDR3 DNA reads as TGTGCCAGTAGTAGGTTGGACAGGGGCAATGGTCAGCCCCAGCATTTT.

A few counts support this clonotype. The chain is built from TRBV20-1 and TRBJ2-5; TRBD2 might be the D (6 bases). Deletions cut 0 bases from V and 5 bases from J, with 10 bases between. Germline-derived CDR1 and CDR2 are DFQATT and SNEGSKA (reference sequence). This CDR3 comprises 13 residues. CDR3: CSARDGGGETQYF. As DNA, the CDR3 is TGCAGTGCTAGAGATGGGGGAGGTGAGACCCAGTACTTC.

This CDR3 is CASSGGNTIYF. In DNA form, the CDR3 reads TGTGCCAGCAGTGGTGGTAACACCATATATTTT. This chain links TRBV25-1 with TRBJ1-3; D gene unclear. The V gene's germline CDR1 is MGHDK and CDR2 SYGVNS. V lost 4 bases and J 7 bases, leaving 5 bases between the germline ends. The CDR3 runs to 11 residues.

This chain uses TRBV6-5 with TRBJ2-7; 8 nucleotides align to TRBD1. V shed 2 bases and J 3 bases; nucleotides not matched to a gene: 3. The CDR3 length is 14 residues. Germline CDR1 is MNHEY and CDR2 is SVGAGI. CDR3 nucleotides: TGTGCCAGCAGTTACCCCGGGACAGGCTACGAGCAGTACTTC. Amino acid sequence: CASSYPGTGYEQYF.

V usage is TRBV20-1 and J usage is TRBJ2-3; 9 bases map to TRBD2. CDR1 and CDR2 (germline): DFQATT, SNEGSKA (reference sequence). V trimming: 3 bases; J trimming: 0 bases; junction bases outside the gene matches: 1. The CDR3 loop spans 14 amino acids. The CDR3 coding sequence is TGCAGTGCTAGGACTAGCGGAAGCACAGATACGCAGTATTTT. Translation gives CSARTSGSTDTQYF.

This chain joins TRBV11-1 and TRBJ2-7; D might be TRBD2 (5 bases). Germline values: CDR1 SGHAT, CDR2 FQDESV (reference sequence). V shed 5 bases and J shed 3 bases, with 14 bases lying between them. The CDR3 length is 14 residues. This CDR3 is CASSPGLVGYEQYF. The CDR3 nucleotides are TGTGCCAGCAGCCCGGGATTAGTCGGCTACGAGCAGTACTTC.

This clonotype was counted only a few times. The CDR3: CASSKGLAGASNYGYTF. The CDR3 coding sequence is TGTGCCAGCAGCAAAGGCTTGGCAGGGGCCTCTAACTATGGCTACACCTTC. The chain has TRBV21-1 and TRBJ1-2; the table's D call TRBD1 went unverified against the DNA. TRBV21-1 counts as a pseudogene. The CDR3 spans 17 residues.

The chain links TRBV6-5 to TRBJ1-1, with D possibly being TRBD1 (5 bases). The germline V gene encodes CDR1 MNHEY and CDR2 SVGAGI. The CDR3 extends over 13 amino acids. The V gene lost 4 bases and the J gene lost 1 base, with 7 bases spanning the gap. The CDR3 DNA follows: TGTGCCAGCAGTTCTAGGGGGAACACTGAAGCTTTCTTT. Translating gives CASSSRGNTEAFF.

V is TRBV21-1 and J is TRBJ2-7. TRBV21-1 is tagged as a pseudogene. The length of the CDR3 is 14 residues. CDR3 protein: CASSKADRHYEQYF. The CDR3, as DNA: TGTGCCAGCAGCAAAGCTGACCGCCACTACGAGCAGTACTTC.

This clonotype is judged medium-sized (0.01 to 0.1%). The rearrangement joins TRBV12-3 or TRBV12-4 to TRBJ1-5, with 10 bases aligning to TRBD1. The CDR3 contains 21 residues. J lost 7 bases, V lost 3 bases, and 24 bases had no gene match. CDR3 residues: CASSFRSPLRDRGMYGQPQHF. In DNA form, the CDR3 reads TGTGCCAGCAGTTTCCGGTCTCCCCTCCGGGACAGGGGTATGTACGGGCAGCCCCAGCATTTT.

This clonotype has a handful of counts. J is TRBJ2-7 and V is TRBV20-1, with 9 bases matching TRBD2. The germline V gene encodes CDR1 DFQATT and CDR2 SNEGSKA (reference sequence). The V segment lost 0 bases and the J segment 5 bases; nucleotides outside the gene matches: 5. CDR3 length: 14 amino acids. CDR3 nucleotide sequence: TGCAGTGCTAGAGATCCGGCTAGCGGGAACGAGCAGTACTTC. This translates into CSARDPASGNEQYF.

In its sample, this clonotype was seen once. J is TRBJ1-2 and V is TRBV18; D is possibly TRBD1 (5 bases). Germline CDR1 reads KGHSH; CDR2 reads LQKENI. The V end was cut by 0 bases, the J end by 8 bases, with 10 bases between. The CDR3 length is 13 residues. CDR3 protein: CASSPPDSLGYTF. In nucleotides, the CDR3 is TGTGCCAGCTCACCACCCGACAGCTTGGGCTACACCTTC.

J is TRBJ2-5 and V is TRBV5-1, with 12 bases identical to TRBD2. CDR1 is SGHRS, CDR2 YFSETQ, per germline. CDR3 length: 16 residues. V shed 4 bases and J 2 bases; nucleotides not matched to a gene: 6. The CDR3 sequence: CASSPTSGGPQETQYF. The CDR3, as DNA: TGCGCCAGCAGCCCTACTAGCGGGGGGCCTCAAGAGACCCAGTACTTC. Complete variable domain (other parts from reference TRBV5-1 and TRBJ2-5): KAGVTQTPRYLIKTRGQQVTLSCSPISGHRSVSWYQQTPGQGLQFLFEYFSETQRNKGNFPGRFSGRQFSNSRSEMNVSTLELGDSALYLCASSPTSGGPQETQYFGPGTRLLVL.

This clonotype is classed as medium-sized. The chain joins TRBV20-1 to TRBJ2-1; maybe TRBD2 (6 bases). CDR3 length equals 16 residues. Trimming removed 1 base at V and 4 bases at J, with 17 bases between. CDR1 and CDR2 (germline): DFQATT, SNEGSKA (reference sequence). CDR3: CSARVPSSAGYNEQFF. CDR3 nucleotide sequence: TGCAGTGCTAGAGTTCCCTCTAGCGCCGGATACAATGAGCAGTTCTTC.

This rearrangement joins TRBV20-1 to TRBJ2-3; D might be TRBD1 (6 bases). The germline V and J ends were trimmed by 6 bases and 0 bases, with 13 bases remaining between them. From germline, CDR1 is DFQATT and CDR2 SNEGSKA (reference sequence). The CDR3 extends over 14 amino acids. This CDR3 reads CSASGTLSTDTQYF. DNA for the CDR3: TGCAGTGCCTCCGGGACACTCAGCACAGATACGCAGTATTTT.

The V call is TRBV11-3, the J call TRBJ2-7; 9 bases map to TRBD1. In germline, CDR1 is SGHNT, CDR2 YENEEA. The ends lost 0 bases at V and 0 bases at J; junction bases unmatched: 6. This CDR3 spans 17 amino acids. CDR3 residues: CASSLDSGQGLSYEQYF. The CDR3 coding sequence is TGTGCCAGCAGCTTAGACAGCGGACAGGGGCTCTCCTACGAGCAGTACTTC.

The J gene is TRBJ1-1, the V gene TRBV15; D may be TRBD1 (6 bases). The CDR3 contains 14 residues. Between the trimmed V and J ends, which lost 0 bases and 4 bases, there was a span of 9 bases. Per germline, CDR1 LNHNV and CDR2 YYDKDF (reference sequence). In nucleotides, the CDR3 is TGTGCCACCAGCAGAGAAAGGGGGGGCACTGAAGCTTTCTTT. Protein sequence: CATSRERGGTEAFF.

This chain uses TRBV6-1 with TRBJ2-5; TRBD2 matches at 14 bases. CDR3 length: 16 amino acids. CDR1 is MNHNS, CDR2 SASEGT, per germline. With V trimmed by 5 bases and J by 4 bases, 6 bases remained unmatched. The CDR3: CASSPTSGRAGETQYF. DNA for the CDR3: TGTGCCAGCAGTCCGACTAGCGGGAGGGCCGGAGAGACCCAGTACTTC.

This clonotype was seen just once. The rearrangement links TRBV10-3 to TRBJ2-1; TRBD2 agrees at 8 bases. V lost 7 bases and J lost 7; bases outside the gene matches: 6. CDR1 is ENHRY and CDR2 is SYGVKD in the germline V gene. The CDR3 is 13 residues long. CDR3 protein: CAITGGAENEQFF. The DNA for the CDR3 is TGTGCCATCACCGGGGGGGCCGAGAATGAGCAGTTCTTC.

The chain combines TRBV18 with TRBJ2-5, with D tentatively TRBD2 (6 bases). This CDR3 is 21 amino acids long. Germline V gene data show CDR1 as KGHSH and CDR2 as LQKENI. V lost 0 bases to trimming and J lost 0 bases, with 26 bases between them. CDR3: CASSPPWDIWGTVKDQETQYF. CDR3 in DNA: TGTGCCAGCTCACCACCGTGGGATATTTGGGGGACTGTTAAAGACCAAGAGACCCAGTACTTC.